A single sample gave rise to the 20 T cell receptor beta chains below, sequenced in a study of blood T cell repertoires in COVID-19. Method: immunoSEQ multiplex PCR; TCRdb's copy keeps in-frame clones and lacks some. This sample has just over 95,000 clones, with around 81% found just once. Sequencing was performed on peripheral blood. These receptor sequences come from a man aged 55 to 70 with acute or convalescent COVID-19.

The chain joins TRBV5-1 to TRBJ2-5; 8 positions agree with TRBD2. The CDR3 runs to 15 residues. The V gene's germline CDR1 is SGHRS and CDR2 YFSETQ. The V and J ends lost 2 bases and 5 bases, in that order; junction bases with no gene match: 8. The CDR3: CASSFQGGGMETQYF. DNA of the CDR3: TGCGCCAGCAGCTTTCAGGGCGGGGGGATGGAGACCCAGTACTTC.

This chain connects TRBV24-1 to TRBJ2-5; 11 bases line up with TRBD2. J gave up 4 bases and V 10 bases, and 19 bases lay outside the gene matches. The CDR3 loop spans 18 amino acids. From germline, CDR1 is KGHDR and CDR2 SFDVKD. CDR3 loop: CATQEGTSGSYGLETQYF. For the CDR3, the DNA is TGTGCCACACAAGAGGGAACTAGCGGGAGTTACGGACTAGAGACCCAGTACTTC.

The CDR3 DNA is TGTGCCAGCAGGGGACAGGCGTGGGGCTACACCTTC. Its protein is CASRGQAWGYTF. V gene TRBV2 combines with J gene TRBJ1-2, with 8 nucleotides matching TRBD1. The length of the CDR3 is 12 residues. The germline V gene encodes CDR1 SNHLY and CDR2 FYNNEI. Germline trimming cut 6 bases from V and 8 bases from J; bases unmatched to any gene: 5.

The CDR3 region is CASSKTGAVSGNTIYF. As DNA, the CDR3 is TGTGCCAGCAGCAAGACAGGGGCCGTCTCTGGAAACACCATATATTTT. V gene TRBV5-6 combines with J gene TRBJ1-3; TRBD1 agrees at 8 bases. V lost 4 bases and J lost 0; bases outside the gene matches: 6. Germline V gene data show CDR1 as SGHDT and CDR2 as YYEEEE. This CDR3 region has 16 residues.

This clone was seen once. The J gene is TRBJ1-2, the V gene TRBV11-2; D unresolved. The germline gives CDR1 SGHAT, CDR2 FQNNGV. V lost 5 bases, J lost 8 bases, and 9 bases lay in between. This CDR3 has 11 amino acids. The CDR3 nucleotides read TGTGCCAGCAGCCCCTCCCTCGGCTACACCTTC. Encoded protein: CASSPSLGYTF.

The rearrangement links TRBV5-5 to TRBJ1-1, with 7 bases matching TRBD1. V was pared by 3 bases and J by 5 bases, with 10 bases of the junction left unmatched. Per the germline V gene, CDR1 is SGHKS and CDR2 is YYEKEE (reference sequence). The CDR3 spans 15 residues. The CDR3 DNA follows: TGTGCCAGCAGCTCCCCCGGAAGGGGGCGAACTGAAGCTTTCTTT. Residues: CASSSPGRGRTEAFF.

This clone has ten or more counts. V and J are TRBV7-8 and TRBJ2-7; the D is unclear. This CDR3 has 13 amino acids. The V end lost 1 base, the J end lost 5 bases, and 9 bases lay between the germline ends. The germline V gene encodes CDR1 SGHVS and CDR2 FQNEAQ. CDR3 amino acids: CASSLGAAHEQYV. CDR3 DNA: TGTGCCAGCAGCTTAGGCGCCGCCCACGAGCAGTACGTC.

The chain recombines TRBV24-1 with TRBJ2-2; 8 positions agree with TRBD1. The CDR3 has 14 residues. Germline V gene sequence: CDR1 KGHDR, CDR2 SFDVKD. V trimming: 4 bases; J trimming: 6 bases; junction bases outside the gene matches: 3. The CDR3 coding sequence is TGTGCCACCAGTGAACCGGACAGGGCCGGGGAGCTGTTTTTT. Amino acid sequence: CATSEPDRAGELFF.

The rearrangement links TRBV6-5 to TRBJ1-2; perhaps TRBD1 as D (5 bases). Germline V gene data show CDR1 as MNHEY and CDR2 as SVGAGI. The V end was cut by 3 bases, the J end by 0 bases, with 8 bases between. This CDR3 contains 14 residues. The CDR3: CASSYGGTNYGYTF. As DNA, the CDR3 is TGTGCCAGCAGTTATGGGGGGACTAACTATGGCTACACCTTC.

The chain joins TRBV14 to TRBJ2-6; D unresolved. The CDR3 is made up of 17 amino acids. Trimming stripped 0 bases from V and 0 bases from J, with 9 bases between. Germline assignment: CDR1 SGHDN and CDR2 FVKESK. In nucleotides, the CDR3 is TGTGCCAGCAGCCAAGACACGAGCCTCTCTGGGGCCAACGTCCTGACTTTC. Translating gives CASSQDTSLSGANVLTF. Complete variable domain (other parts from reference TRBV14 and TRBJ2-6): EAGVTQFPSHSVIEKGQTVTLRCDPISGHDNLYWYRRVMGKEIKFLLHFVKESKQDESGMPNNRFLAERTGGTYSTLKVQPAELEDSGVYFCASSQDTSLSGANVLTFGAGSRLTVL.

This rearrangement joins TRBV4-3 to TRBJ1-4; perhaps TRBD1 as D (5 bases). With 0 bases removed from V and 3 bases from J, the gap between germline ends came to 8 bases. CDR3 length: 15 residues. Germline assignment: CDR1 LGHNA and CDR2 YSLEER. The CDR3 sequence: CASSQEGQPNEKLFF. The CDR3 DNA sequence: TGCGCCAGCAGCCAAGAGGGGCAACCTAATGAAAAACTGTTTTTT.

This chain connects TRBV20-1 to TRBJ2-5, with D hard to call. The CDR3 is 11 residues long. Per germline, CDR1 DFQATT and CDR2 SNEGSKA (reference sequence). Trimming took off 7 bases at V and 0 bases at J, with 6 bases between the two ends. The CDR3 sequence: CSVPNQETQYF. In DNA form, the CDR3 reads TGCAGTGTCCCTAACCAAGAGACCCAGTACTTC.

This clone is a singleton in its sample. The chain carries TRBV12-3 or TRBV12-4 and TRBJ2-7; D might be TRBD1 (5 bases). The V end was cut by 5 bases, the J end by 4 bases, with 9 bases between. This CDR3 region has 12 residues. CDR3 coding DNA: TGTGCCAGCAGTATGGACATATACGAGCAGTACTTC. It specifies CASSMDIYEQYF.

The chain is built from TRBV5-6 and TRBJ1-2; the D is unclear. From germline, CDR1 is SGHDT and CDR2 YYEEEE. Trimming cost V 2 bases and J 4 bases, with 12 bases left between them. This CDR3 is built from 14 residues. The chain's CDR3 is CASSFPVRSYGYTF. In DNA form, the CDR3 reads TGTGCCAGCAGCTTCCCCGTACGGTCCTATGGCTACACCTTC.

This chain connects TRBV2 to TRBJ2-5; 13 bases agree with TRBD2. V dropped 6 bases and J dropped 3; count of bases not matched to a gene: 13. The V gene's germline CDR1 is SNHLY and CDR2 FYNNEI. This CDR3 has 18 amino acids. CDR3 in DNA: TGTGCCAGCAGCTCCGGGACTAGCGGGGTTTTTGCCAAAGAGACCCAGTACTTC. It is translated as CASSSGTSGVFAKETQYF.

The V gene is TRBV6-5, the J gene TRBJ1-1, with 10 bases matching TRBD1. The V and J ends lost 8 bases and 1 base, in that order; junction bases with no gene match: 4. Germline assignment: CDR1 MNHEY and CDR2 SVGAGI. This CDR3 comprises 14 residues. The CDR3 sequence: CASLTGGRNTEAFF. The DNA of the CDR3 is TGTGCCAGCCTGACAGGGGGCCGGAACACTGAAGCTTTCTTT.

This clone was seen a few times. The gene calls are TRBV5-6 and TRBJ2-2; D ambiguous. This CDR3 is 12 amino acids long. Trimming removed 3 bases at V and 4 bases at J, with 4 bases between. Germline CDR1 and CDR2: SGHDT and YYEEEE. The CDR3 reads CASSSSTGELFF. In nucleotides, the CDR3 is TGTGCCAGCAGCTCTAGCACCGGGGAGCTGTTTTTT.

The chain couples TRBV19 to TRBJ2-2; no definite D call. Per germline, CDR1 LNHDA and CDR2 SQIVND (reference sequence). V shed 10 bases and J shed 1 base, with 13 bases lying between them. This CDR3 contains 14 residues. Here the CDR3 reads CANKKLLNTGELFF. DNA for the CDR3: TGTGCCAATAAAAAGCTATTGAACACCGGGGAGCTGTTTTTT. Complete variable domain (other parts from reference TRBV19 and TRBJ2-2): DGGITQSPKYLFRKEGQNVTLSCEQNLNHDAMYWYRQDPGQGLRLIYYSQIVNDFQKGDIAEGYSVSREKKESFPLTVTSAQKNPTAFYLCANKKLLNTGELFFGEGSRLTVL.

The V call is TRBV5-1, the J call TRBJ2-1; D is uncertain. This CDR3 has 13 residues. CDR1 is SGHRS and CDR2 is YFSETQ in the germline V gene. V was cut by 2 bases and J by 2 bases, with 5 bases left in between. CDR3: CASSFDTYNEQFF. CDR3 DNA: TGCGCCAGCAGCTTTGACACCTACAATGAGCAGTTCTTC.

The V call is TRBV9, the J call TRBJ1-3; no definite D call. V lost 3 bases and J 1 base, leaving 8 bases between the germline ends. Germline-derived CDR1 and CDR2 are SGDLS and YYNGEE. The CDR3 totals 14 residues. Written as DNA, the CDR3 is TGTGCCAGCAGCGGCCCGGGTTCTGGAAACACCATATATTTT. Translation gives CASSGPGSGNTIYF.